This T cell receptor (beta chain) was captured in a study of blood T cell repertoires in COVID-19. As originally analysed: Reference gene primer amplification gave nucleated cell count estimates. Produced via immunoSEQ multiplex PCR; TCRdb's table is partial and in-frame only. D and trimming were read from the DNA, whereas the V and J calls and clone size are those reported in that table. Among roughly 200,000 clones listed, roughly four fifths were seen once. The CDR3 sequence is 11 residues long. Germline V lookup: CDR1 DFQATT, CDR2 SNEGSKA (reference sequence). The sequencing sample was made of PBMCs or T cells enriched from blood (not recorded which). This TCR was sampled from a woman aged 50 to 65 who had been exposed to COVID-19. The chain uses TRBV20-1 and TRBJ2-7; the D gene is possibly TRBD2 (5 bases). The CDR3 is CRPSAGNEQYF. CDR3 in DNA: TGCAGACCCTCGGCCGGGAACGAGCAGTACTTC.